The entry below describes one TCR beta chain. These data are taken from a study of CD8 T cells in Susac syndrome. Germline V gene lookup returns CDR1 SGHTA and CDR2 FQGNSA. The V segment lost 3 bases and the J segment 4 bases; nucleotides outside the gene matches: 8. The CDR3 is 17 residues long. Sequencing of TCR beta was undertaken in CD8+ and CD4+ T cells derived from blood. Healthy donors formed controls matched for age and sex. TEMRA cells were enriched by FACS, and CD4+ and CD8+ T cells were negatively isolated. Reverse transcription of 0.5 to 1 ug RNA was performed with random hexamers. A multiplex approach, immunoSEQ multiplex PCR, amplified TCR beta CDR3 across 54 Vbeta and 13 Jbeta. TCRdb redid the calling of the immunoSEQ multiplex PCR reads with MiXCR, one entry per CDR3 protein. The repertoire includes some 180,000 distinct CDR3 sequences, about 95% of them detected once, and 0.1% sits in the top ten.

Sequences were obtained from CD4+ T cells from PBMCs. This TCR derives from a human donor in good health. The chain couples TRBV7-2 to TRBJ2-2; 10 bases are a match to TRBD1. The CDR3 region is CASSFGPGQGRTGELFF. The CDR3 DNA is TGTGCCAGCAGCTTTGGGCCGGGACAGGGGCGCACCGGGGAGCTGTTTTTT.